The 15 T cell receptor beta chains listed next were all sequenced from one sample in a study of PD-1 blockade in classical Hodgkin lymphoma. Here immunoSEQ multiplex PCR was the method, and the copy in TCRdb shows in-frame clones only, minus some. This sample carries some 27,000 clones, approximately 90% of them seen once, and the ten largest clones take under 4%. The time point was: newly diagnosed, previously untreated cHL patient sample. Sequencing was done on a sample of peripheral blood mononuclear cells (PBMCs). These receptors originate from a human donor with classical Hodgkin lymphoma.

The chain employs TRBV7-2 and TRBJ2-7; tentatively, D is TRBD2 (6 bases). CDR1 and CDR2 from the germline V gene are SGHTA and FQGNSA. Trimming took 1 base from V and 0 from J, leaving 10 bases between them. The CDR3 has 15 amino acids. CDR3 amino acids: CASSLEASVSYEQYF. DNA of the CDR3: TGTGCCAGCAGCTTAGAGGCTAGCGTCTCCTACGAGCAGTACTTC. The full variable domain, in which reference TRBV7-2 and TRBJ2-7 provide the parts outside the CDR3, is GAGVSQSPSNKVTEKGKDVELRCDPISGHTALYWYRQSLGQGLEFLIYFQGNSAPDKSGLPSDRFSAERTGGSVSTLTIQRTQQEDSAVYLCASSLEASVSYEQYFGPGTRLTVT.

This clone turned up a few times. The chain joins TRBV10-1 to TRBJ2-7; tentatively, D is TRBD2 (6 bases). The CDR3 loop spans 13 amino acids. V lost 10 bases, J lost 1 base, and 14 bases lay in between. From germline, CDR1 is WNHNN and CDR2 SYGVQD (reference sequence). The CDR3 loop reads CATRGLASYEQYF. CDR3 sequence (DNA): TGCGCCACCCGAGGGCTAGCGTCCTACGAGCAGTACTTC.

This clone has a single count. This chain uses TRBV7-9 with TRBJ1-5; D remains unclear. The CDR3 contains 16 residues. V lost 1 base to trimming and J lost 0 bases, with 10 bases between them. CDR1 is SEHNR and CDR2 is FQNEAQ in the germline V gene (reference sequence). The CDR3 sequence: CASSLGVGDSNQPQHF. CDR3 coding DNA: TGTGCCAGCAGCTTAGGGGTCGGTGATAGCAATCAGCCCCAGCATTTT. Full variable domain (remainder filled in from reference TRBV7-9 and TRBJ1-5): DTGVSQNPRHKITKRGQNVTFRCDPISEHNRLYWYRQTLGQGPEFLTYFQNEAQLEKSRLLSDRFSAERPKGSFSTLEIQRTEQGDSAMYLCASSLGVGDSNQPQHFGDGTRLSIL.

The chain combines TRBV5-8 with TRBJ2-5; D gene unclear. The germline CDR1 and CDR2 sequences are SGHTS and YDEGEE. The CDR3 totals 14 residues. V was shortened by 4 bases and J by 5 bases, with 15 bases between the two germline ends. CDR3 DNA: TGTGCCAGCAGCCCCTTGATAGCCAGGGAGACCCAGTACTTC. It specifies CASSPLIARETQYF.

CDR3 protein: CASSAQSSGELFF. CDR3 nucleotide sequence: TGTGCCAGCAGCGCCCAAAGCTCCGGGGAGCTGTTTTTT. The chain combines TRBV2 with TRBJ2-2, with D unclear. Germline V gene lookup returns CDR1 SNHLY and CDR2 FYNNEI. This CDR3 contains 13 residues. Trimming pared 6 bases from V and 6 bases from J, leaving 11 bases between.

The genes are TRBV29-1 and TRBJ1-5, with D perhaps TRBD1 (6 bases). From germline, CDR1 is SQVTM and CDR2 ANQGSEA. V was pared by 1 base and J by 0 bases, with 13 bases between. There are 16 residues in the CDR3. CDR3 nucleotides: TGCAGCGTTGAAGTTGTGAAGGGGGATAGCAATCAGCCCCAGCATTTT. This translates into CSVEVVKGDSNQPQHF. Complete variable domain (other parts from reference TRBV29-1 and TRBJ1-5): SAVISQKPSRDICQRGTSLTIQCQVDSQVTMMFWYRQQPGQSLTLIATANQGSEATYESGFVIDKFPISRPNLTFSTLTVSNMSPEDSSIYLCSVEVVKGDSNQPQHFGDGTRLSIL.

The V gene is TRBV21-1, the J gene TRBJ2-1; the listed D gene, TRBD2, was not tested against the DNA. TRBV21-1 is described as a pseudogene. The CDR3 has 18 amino acids. For the CDR3, the DNA is TGTGCCAGCAGCAAAGTACCACGCAGGGTGGGAGGGTACAATGAGCAGTTCTTC. Translated: CASSKVPRRVGGYNEQFF.

The V gene is TRBV2, the J gene TRBJ2-7, with D possibly being TRBD2 (5 bases). CDR3 length: 15 residues. Germline CDR1 reads SNHLY; CDR2 reads FYNNEI. The V end lost 3 bases, the J end lost 7 bases, and 19 bases lay between the germline ends. In DNA form, the CDR3 reads TGTGCCAGCAGTGAGTGGTCAGCGGCCTCTGGGGAGCAGTACTTC. Protein sequence: CASSEWSAASGEQYF.

J is TRBJ2-3 and V is TRBV18; no clear D gene. The CDR3 consists of 14 residues. V was shortened by 2 bases and J by 5 bases, with 11 bases between the two germline ends. CDR1 and CDR2 (germline): KGHSH, LQKENI. DNA of the CDR3: TGTGCCAGCTCACCAGCGGAGTCCCGAGATACGCAGTATTTT. This translates into CASSPAESRDTQYF.

This sequence joins TRBV9 and TRBJ1-2; maybe TRBD1 (6 bases). This CDR3 is built from 14 residues. With 5 bases removed from V and 5 bases from J, the gap between germline ends came to 16 bases. CDR1 is SGDLS, CDR2 YYNGEE, per germline. The CDR3: CASRAMLQGYGYTF. The CDR3 DNA reads TGTGCCAGCAGGGCCATGCTACAGGGATATGGCTACACCTTC. Full variable domain (rest looked up from reference TRBV9 and TRBJ1-2): DSGVTQTPKHLITATGQRVTLRCSPRSGDLSVYWYQQSLDQGLQFLIQYYNGEERAKGNILERFSAQQFPDLHSELNLSSLELGDSALYFCASRAMLQGYGYTFGSGTRLTVV.

V is TRBV28 and J is TRBJ1-4; TRBD1 aligns across 8 bases. Per germline, CDR1 MDHEN and CDR2 SYDVKM. Trimming removed 6 bases from V and 7 bases from J; junction bases left unmatched: 4. The CDR3 sequence is 13 residues long. The CDR3 reads CASSAGGGEKLFF. CDR3 bases: TGTGCCAGCAGCGCAGGGGGCGGTGAAAAACTGTTTTTT.

V is TRBV5-4 and J is TRBJ1-2; D is unclear. V gave up 4 bases and J gave up 6 bases, with 13 bases separating them. CDR1 and CDR2 (germline): SGHNT, YYREEE (reference sequence). This CDR3 is built from 13 residues. The CDR3 DNA follows: TGTGCCAGCAGCCCCGACCAACACCATGGCTACACCTTC. This codes for CASSPDQHHGYTF.

The chain joins TRBV5-8 to TRBJ2-5; D not resolved. Germline V gene lookup returns CDR1 SGHTS and CDR2 YDEGEE. The length of the CDR3 is 11 residues. Between the trimmed V and J ends, which lost 1 base and 5 bases, there was a span of 3 bases. CDR3: CASSLIETQYF. The CDR3, as DNA: TGTGCCAGCAGCTTGATTGAGACCCAGTACTTC.

This clone came up once. V gene TRBV7-2 combines with J gene TRBJ1-3; D gene uncertain. Looked up from germline, CDR1 is SGHTA and CDR2 is FQGNSA. This CDR3 has 15 amino acids. V lost 5 bases and J lost 4, with 15 bases in between. CDR3 sequence reads: CASSPGSRRGNTIYF. The CDR3 nucleotides are TGTGCCAGCAGCCCCGGTTCGCGCCGGGGAAACACCATATATTTT.

This chain joins TRBV5-4 and TRBJ2-2; 9 positions agree with TRBD2. V dropped 4 bases and J dropped 0; count of bases not matched to a gene: 7. The V gene's germline CDR1 is SGHNT and CDR2 YYREEE (reference sequence). This CDR3 is built from 17 residues. This chain's CDR3 is CASSTDLAGANTGELFF. CDR3 DNA sequence: TGTGCCAGCAGCACGGATTTAGCGGGGGCGAACACCGGGGAGCTGTTTTTT.